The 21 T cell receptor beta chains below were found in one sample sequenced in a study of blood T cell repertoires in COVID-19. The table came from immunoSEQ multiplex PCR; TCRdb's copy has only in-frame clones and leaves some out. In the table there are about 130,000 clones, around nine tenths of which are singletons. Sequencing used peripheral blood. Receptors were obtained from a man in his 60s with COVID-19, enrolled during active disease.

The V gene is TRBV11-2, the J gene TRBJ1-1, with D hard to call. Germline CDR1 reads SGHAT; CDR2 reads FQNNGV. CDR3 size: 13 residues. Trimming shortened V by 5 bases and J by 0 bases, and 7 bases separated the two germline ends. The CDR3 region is CASSLYMNTEAFF. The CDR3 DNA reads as TGTGCCAGCAGCCTTTACATGAACACTGAAGCTTTCTTT.

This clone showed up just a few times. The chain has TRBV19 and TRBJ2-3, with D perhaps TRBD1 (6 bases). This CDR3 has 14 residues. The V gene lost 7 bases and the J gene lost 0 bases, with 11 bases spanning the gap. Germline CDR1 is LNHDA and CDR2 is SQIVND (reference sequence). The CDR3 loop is CASKYRASTDTQYF. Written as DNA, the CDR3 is TGTGCCAGTAAATACAGGGCCAGCACAGATACGCAGTATTTT.

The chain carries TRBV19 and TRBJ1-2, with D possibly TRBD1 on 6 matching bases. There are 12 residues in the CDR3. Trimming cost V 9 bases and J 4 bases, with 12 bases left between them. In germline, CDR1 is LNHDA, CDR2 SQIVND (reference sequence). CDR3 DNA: TGTGCCAGCGAGGGACACCTCTATGGCTACACCTTC. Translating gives CASEGHLYGYTF.

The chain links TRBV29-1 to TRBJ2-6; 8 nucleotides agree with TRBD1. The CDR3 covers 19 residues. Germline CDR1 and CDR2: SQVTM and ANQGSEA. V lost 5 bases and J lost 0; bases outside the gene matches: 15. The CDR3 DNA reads TGCAGCGTTTTCTACCGGGACAGGAGACCGAGCTCTGGGGCCAACGTCCTGACTTTC. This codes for CSVFYRDRRPSSGANVLTF. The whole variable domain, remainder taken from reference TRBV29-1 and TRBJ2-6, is SAVISQKPSRDICQRGTSLTIQCQVDSQVTMMFWYRQQPGQSLTLIATANQGSEATYESGFVIDKFPISRPNLTFSTLTVSNMSPEDSSIYLCSVFYRDRRPSSGANVLTFGAGSRLTVL.

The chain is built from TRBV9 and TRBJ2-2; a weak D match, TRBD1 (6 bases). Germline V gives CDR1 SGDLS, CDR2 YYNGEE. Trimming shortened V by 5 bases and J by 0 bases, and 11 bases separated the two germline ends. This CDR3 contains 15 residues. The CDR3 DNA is TGTGCCAGCAGACTGGGACAAGCGAACACCGGGGAGCTGTTTTTT. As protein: CASRLGQANTGELFF.

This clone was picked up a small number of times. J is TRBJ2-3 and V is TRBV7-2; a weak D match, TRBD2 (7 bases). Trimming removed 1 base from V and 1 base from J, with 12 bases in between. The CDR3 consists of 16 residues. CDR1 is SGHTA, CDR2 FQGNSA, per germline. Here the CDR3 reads CASSLVGGPGTDTQYF. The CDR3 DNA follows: TGTGCCAGCAGCTTAGTGGGGGGGCCTGGCACAGATACGCAGTATTTT.

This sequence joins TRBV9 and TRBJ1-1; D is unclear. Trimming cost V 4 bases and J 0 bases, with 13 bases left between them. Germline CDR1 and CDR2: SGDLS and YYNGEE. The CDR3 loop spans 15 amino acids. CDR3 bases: TGTGCCAGCAGCTCTACTCAGACTGTGAACACTGAAGCTTTCTTT. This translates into CASSSTQTVNTEAFF.

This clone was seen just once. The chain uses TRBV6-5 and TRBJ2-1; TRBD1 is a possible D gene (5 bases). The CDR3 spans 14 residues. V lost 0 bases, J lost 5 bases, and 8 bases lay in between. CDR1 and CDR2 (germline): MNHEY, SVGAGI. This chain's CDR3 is CASSYSGQDNEQFF. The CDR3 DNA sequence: TGTGCCAGCAGTTACTCCGGACAAGACAATGAGCAGTTCTTC.

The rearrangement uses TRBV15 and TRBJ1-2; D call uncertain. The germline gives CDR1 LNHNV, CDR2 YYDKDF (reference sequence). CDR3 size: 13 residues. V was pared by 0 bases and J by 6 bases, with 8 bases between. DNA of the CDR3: TGTGCCACCAGCAGAGATCTAGGTAATGGCTACACCTTC. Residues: CATSRDLGNGYTF.

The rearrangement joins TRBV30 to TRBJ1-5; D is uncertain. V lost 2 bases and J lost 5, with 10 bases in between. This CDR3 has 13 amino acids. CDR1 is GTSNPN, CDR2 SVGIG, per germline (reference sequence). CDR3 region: CAWSRGVHQPQHF. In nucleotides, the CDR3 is TGTGCCTGGAGTCGGGGTGTCCATCAGCCCCAGCATTTT.

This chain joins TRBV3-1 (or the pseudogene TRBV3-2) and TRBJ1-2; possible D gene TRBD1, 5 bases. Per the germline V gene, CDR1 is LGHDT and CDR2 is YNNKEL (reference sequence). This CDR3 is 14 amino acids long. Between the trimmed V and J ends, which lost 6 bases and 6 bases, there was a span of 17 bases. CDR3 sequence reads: CASRRGTGVDGYTF. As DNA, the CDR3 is TGTGCCAGCAGGAGGGGCACGGGGGTGGATGGCTACACCTTC.

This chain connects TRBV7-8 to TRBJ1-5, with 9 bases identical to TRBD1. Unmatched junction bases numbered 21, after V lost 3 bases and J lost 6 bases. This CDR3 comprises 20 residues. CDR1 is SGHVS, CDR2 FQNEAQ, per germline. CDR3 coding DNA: TGTGCCAGCAGCTTCCAACCGGGACAGGGATTAACAGAGGTGGGTCAGCCCCAGCATTTT. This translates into CASSFQPGQGLTEVGQPQHF. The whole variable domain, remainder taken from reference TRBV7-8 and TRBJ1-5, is GAGVSQSPRYKVAKRGQDVALRCDPISGHVSLFWYQQALGQGPEFLTYFQNEAQLDKSGLPSDRFFAERPEGSVSTLKIQRTQQEDSAVYLCASSFQPGQGLTEVGQPQHFGDGTRLSIL.

The CDR3 protein is CASSRLAGANEQFF. In DNA form, the CDR3 reads TGTGCCAGCAGTCGACTAGCGGGGGCCAATGAGCAGTTCTTC. V usage is TRBV6-4 and J usage is TRBJ2-1, with 12 bases identical to TRBD2. CDR3 length equals 14 residues. The V gene end was trimmed by 5 bases and the J gene end by 6 bases; junction bases not matched to a gene: 2. From germline, CDR1 is MRHNA and CDR2 SNTAGT.

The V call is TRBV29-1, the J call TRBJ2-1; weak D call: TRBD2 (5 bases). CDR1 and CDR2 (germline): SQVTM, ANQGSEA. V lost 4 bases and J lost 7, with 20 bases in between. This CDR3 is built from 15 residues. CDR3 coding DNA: TGCAGCGTTGTCGTAGAGGGTACGGCTCGGAATGAGCAGTTCTTC. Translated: CSVVVEGTARNEQFF.

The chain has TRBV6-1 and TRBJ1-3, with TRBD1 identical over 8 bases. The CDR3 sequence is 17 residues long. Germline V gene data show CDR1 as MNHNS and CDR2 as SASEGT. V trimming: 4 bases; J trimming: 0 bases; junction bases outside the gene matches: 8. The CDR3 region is CASSASTGVVSGNTIYF. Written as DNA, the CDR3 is TGTGCCAGCAGTGCCTCGACAGGGGTTGTCTCTGGAAACACCATATATTTT.

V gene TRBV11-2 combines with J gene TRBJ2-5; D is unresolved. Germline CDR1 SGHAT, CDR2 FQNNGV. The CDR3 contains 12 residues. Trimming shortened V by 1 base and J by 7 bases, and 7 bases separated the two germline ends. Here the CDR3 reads CASSLGVRTQYF. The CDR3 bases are TGTGCCAGCAGCTTAGGCGTGAGGACCCAGTACTTC. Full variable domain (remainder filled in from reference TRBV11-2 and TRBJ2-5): EAGVAQSPRYKIIEKRQSVAFWCNPISGHATLYWYQQILGQGPKLLIQFQNNGVVDDSQLPKDRFSAERLKGVDSTLKIQPAKLEDSAVYLCASSLGVRTQYFGPGTRLLVL.

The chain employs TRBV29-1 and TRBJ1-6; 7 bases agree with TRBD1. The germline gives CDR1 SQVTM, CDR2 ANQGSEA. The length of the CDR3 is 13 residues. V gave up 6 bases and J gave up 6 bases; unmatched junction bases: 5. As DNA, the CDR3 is TGCAGCGTCCGGGACAGCCGTAATTCACCCCTCCACTTT. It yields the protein CSVRDSRNSPLHF.

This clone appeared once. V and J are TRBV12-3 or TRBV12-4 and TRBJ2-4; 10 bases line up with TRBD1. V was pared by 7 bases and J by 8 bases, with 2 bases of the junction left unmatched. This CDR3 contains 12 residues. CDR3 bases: TGTGCCAGCACTGGACAGGGGGACATTCAGTACTTC. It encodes CASTGQGDIQYF.

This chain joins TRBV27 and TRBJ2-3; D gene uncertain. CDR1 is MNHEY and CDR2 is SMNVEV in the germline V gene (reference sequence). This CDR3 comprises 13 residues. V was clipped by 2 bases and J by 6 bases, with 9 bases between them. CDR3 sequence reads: CASSLGAADTQYF. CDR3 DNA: TGTGCCAGCAGTTTAGGTGCGGCGGATACGCAGTATTTT.

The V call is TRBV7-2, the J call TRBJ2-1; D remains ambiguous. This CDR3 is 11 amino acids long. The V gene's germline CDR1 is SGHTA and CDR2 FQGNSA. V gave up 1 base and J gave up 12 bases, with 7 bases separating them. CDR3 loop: CASSLGSRQFF. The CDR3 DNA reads TGTGCCAGCAGCTTAGGGAGTCGGCAGTTCTTC.

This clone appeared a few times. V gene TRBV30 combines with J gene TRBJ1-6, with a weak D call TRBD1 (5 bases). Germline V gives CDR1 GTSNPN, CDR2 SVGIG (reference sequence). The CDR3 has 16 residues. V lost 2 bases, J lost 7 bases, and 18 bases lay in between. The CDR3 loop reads CAWSQAGLPLNSPLHF. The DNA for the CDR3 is TGTGCCTGGAGTCAGGCAGGGCTTCCTCTAAATTCACCCCTCCACTTT.